The present T cell receptor (beta chain) was sequenced within a study of blood T cell repertoires in COVID-19. About the study: PBMCs, B-cell-depleted T cells, or T cells were the source of the cDNA or gDNA that made up the material.

Study processing details: Counts of nucleated cells, estimated from reference gene primer amplification, were obtained. Clones were read by immunoSEQ multiplex PCR, and TCRdb kept only the in-frame ones, dropping some. The V and J calls and clone size come from that table; D and trimming were worked out from the DNA. Of about 200,000 clones detected, approximately 81% appear once; the ten largest clones hold roughly 7.9%. This CDR3 is built from 18 residues. The trim removed 2 bases at V and 0 bases at J, leaving 8 bases unmatched. Germline CDR1 and CDR2: SGHVS and FQNEAQ. The specimen sequenced was peripheral blood. V and J are TRBV7-8 and TRBJ2-5; 11 nucleotides match TRBD2. This clonotype was sampled from an elderly woman with acute or convalescent COVID-19. Here the CDR3 reads CASSLLGLAGTYQETQYF. CDR3 nucleotides: TGTGCCAGCAGCTTACTAGGACTAGCGGGCACGTACCAAGAGACCCAGTACTTC.